This T cell receptor (beta chain) derives from a study of CD8 T cells in Susac syndrome. This clonotype was seen just once. TEMRA cells were FACS-enriched, while CD8+ and CD4+ T cells were negatively isolated. RNA totalling roughly 0.45 to 1 ug underwent reverse transcription with random hexamers. The authors amplified TCR beta CDR3 across 54 Vbeta and 13 Jbeta using immunoSEQ multiplex PCR. MiXCR was run by TCRdb on the immunoSEQ multiplex PCR reads, yielding one entry per CDR3 protein. Of tens of thousands of distinct CDR3 sequences in the sample, roughly 95% were seen once. In germline, CDR1 is MNHEY, CDR2 SVGEGT. The length of the CDR3 is 12 residues. The V gene lost 5 bases and the J gene lost 3 bases, with 8 bases spanning the gap.

The clonotype originates from a human donor with multiple sclerosis. This chain uses TRBV6-2 or TRBV6-3 with TRBJ2-7; D is perhaps TRBD1 (6 bases). The sequencing sample was made of CD4+ T cells from PBMCs. The CDR3: CASSRDNYEQYF. In DNA, the CDR3 is TGTGCCAGCAGTCGGGACAACTACGAGCAGTACTTC.